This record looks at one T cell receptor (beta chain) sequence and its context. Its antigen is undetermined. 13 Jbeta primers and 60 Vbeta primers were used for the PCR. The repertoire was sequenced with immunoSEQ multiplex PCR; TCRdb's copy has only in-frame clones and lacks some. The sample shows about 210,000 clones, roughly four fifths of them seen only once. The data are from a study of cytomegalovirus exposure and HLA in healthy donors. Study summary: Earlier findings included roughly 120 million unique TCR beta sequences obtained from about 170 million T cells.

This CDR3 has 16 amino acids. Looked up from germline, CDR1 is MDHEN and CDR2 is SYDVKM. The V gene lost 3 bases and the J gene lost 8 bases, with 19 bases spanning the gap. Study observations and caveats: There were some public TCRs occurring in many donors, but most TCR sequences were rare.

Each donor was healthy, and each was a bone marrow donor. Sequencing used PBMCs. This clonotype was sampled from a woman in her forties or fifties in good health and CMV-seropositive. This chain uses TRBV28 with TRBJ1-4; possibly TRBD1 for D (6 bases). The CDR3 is CASSFPPRWGREKLFF. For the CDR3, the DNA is TGTGCCAGCAGTTTTCCCCCTAGATGGGGGCGAGAAAAACTGTTTTTT.